These T cell receptor beta chains were read from a single sample in a study of early stage breast cancer tumors. The method was immunoSEQ multiplex PCR; TCRdb's version includes in-frame clones alone and lacks a portion of them. The sample lists approximately 20,000 clones, 70% to 80% seen once, with 25% to 35% in the top ten. Material: blood. Receptors were obtained from a person between 60 and 70 years old with breast cancer. Both conserved end residues are part of each CDR3.

TRBJ2-1,TRBV6-1,CASSEAGANSYNEQFF
TRBJ2-3,TRBV5-1,CASSFLAGVEDTQYF
TRBJ1-1,TRBV18,CASSPGTGQSEAFF
TRBJ2-5,TRBV15,CATSRVGDAVTQYF
TRBJ2-1,TRBV9,CASSRRTGGHNEQFF
TRBJ2-1,TRBV11-3,CASSLGGYNEQFF
TRBJ1-1,TRBV18,CASSPPAGGGRGAFF
TRBJ2-2,TRBV6-1,CASSLGQNGELFF
TRBJ2-3,TRBV4-1,CASSFQATGTDTQYF
TRBJ1-1,TRBV18,CASSPLVLKAEAFF
TRBJ1-5,TRBV11-3,CASSIRQGQPQHF
TRBJ1-2,TRBV6-1,CASSEVNWDGYTF
TRBJ2-7,TRBV7-6,CASSQTGPRDEQYF
TRBJ1-1,TRBV19,CASGTGRTEAFF
TRBJ2-2,TRBV5-1,CASSLTVGELFF
TRBJ2-5,TRBV5-1,CASKLAGYKQETQYF
TRBJ2-2,TRBV30,CAWGGTGNTGELFF
TRBJ1-5,TRBV7-9,CASSTEVQPQHF
TRBJ2-7,TRBV6-1,CALLIAGGRYEQYF
TRBJ1-2,TRBV27,CASSPQPEGTDYGYTF
TRBJ1-5,TRBV7-9,CASSQGTTQPQHF
TRBJ2-4,TRBV19,CASSITGNIQYF
TRBJ1-1,TRBV11-3,CASSPTGGYYTEAFF
TRBJ1-1,TRBV5-6,CASSSGTGTPSTEAFF
TRBJ2-2,TRBV4-1,CASSDSTNTGELFF
TRBJ1-1,TRBV2,CASSVARMNTEAFF
TRBJ2-7,TRBV4-2,CASSLMTGGGYEQYF
TRBJ2-7,TRBV21-1,CASTKRGAGYEQYF
TRBJ2-7,TRBV6-1,CASSESRGFYEQYF
TRBJ1-2,TRBV28,CASRPGGYGYTF
TRBJ1-6,TRBV27,CASSSFSTLDSPLHF